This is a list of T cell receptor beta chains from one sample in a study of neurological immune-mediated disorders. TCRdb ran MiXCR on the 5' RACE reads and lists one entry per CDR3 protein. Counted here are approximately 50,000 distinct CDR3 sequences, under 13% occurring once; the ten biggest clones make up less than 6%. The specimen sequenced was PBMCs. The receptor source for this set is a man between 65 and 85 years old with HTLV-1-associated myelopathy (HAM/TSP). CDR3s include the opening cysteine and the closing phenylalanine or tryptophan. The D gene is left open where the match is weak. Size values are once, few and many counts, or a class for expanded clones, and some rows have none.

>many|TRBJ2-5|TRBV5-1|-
CASSLVARREETQYF
TGCGCCAGCAGCTTGGTAGCCCGTAGGGAAGAGACCCAGTACTTC
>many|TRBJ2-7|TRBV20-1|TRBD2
CSARRGASGYTYEQYF
TGCAGTGCTAGGAGGGGTGCTAGCGGGTACACCTACGAGCAGTACTTC
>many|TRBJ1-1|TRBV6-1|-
CASIGSSEAFF
TGTGCCAGCATCGGATCAAGTGAAGCTTTCTTT
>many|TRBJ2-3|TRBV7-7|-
CASSLGWGDTQYF
TGTGCCAGCAGCCTTGGCTGGGGAGATACGCAGTATTTT
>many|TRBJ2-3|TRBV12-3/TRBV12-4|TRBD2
CASTREGPTDTQYF
TGTGCCAGCACCAGGGAGGGACCCACAGATACGCAGTATTTT
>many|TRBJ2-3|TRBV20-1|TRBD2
CSARDPRSTSGETDTQYF
TGCAGTGCTAGAGACCCACGATCGACTAGCGGGGAGACAGATACGCAGTATTTT
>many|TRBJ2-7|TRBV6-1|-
CASAGPPDEQYF
TGTGCCAGTGCGGGCCCTCCCGACGAGCAGTACTTC
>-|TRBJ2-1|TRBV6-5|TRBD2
CASSYSGGGVGYNEQFF
TGTGCCAGCAGTTACTCGGGGGGGGGAGTGGGCTACAATGAGCAGTTCTTC
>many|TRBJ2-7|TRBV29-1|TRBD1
CSVSGQGIYEQYF
TGCAGCGTCTCGGGACAGGGGATATACGAGCAGTACTTC
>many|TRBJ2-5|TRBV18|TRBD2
CASSPSLAEETQYF
TGTGCCAGCTCACCAAGCCTAGCGGAAGAGACCCAGTACTTC
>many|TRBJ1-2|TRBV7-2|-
CASSVVLSVGTGYTF
TGTGCCAGCAGCGTAGTATTAAGTGTCGGAACCGGCTACACCTTC
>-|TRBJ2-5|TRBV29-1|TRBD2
CSDDAGAQYF
TGCAGCGACGACGCGGGGGCCCAGTACTTC
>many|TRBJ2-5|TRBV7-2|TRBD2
CASSPSGRAGETQYF
TGTGCCAGCAGCCCTAGCGGGAGGGCGGGGGAGACCCAGTACTTC
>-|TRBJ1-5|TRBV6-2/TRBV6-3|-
CASSDGSGRRTQPQHF
TGTGCCAGCAGTGATGGGAGCGGAAGGAGGACTCAGCCCCAGCATTTT
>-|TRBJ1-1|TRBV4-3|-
CASSQDGVNTEAFF
TGCGCCAGCAGCCAAGATGGGGTGAACACTGAAGCTTTCTTT
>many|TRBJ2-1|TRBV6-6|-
CASSKGTLRAEQFF
TGTGCCAGCAGTAAGGGGACCCTCCGGGCTGAGCAGTTCTTC
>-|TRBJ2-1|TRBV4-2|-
CASSRELDNAQFF
TGTGCCAGCAGCCGCGAACTGGACAATGCGCAGTTCTTT
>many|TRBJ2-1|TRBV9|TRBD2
CASSVAGGRENEQFF
TGTGCCAGCAGCGTAGCCGGCGGGAGGGAAAATGAGCAGTTCTTC
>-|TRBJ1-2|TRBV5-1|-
CASSLVSTDTYGYTF
TGCGCCAGCAGCTTGGTTTCGACGGATACTTATGGCTACACCTTC
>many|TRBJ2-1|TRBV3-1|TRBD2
CASRGVAGGGEQFF
TGTGCCAGCAGGGGTGTAGCGGGAGGGGGTGAGCAGTTCTTC
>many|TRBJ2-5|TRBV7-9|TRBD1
CASSSADRGHQETQYF
TGTGCCAGCAGCTCAGCCGACAGGGGGCACCAAGAGACCCAGTACTTC
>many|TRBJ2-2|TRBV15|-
CATSRDRQVGGELFF
TGTGCCACCAGCAGAGATCGTCAGGTCGGCGGGGAGCTGTTTTTT
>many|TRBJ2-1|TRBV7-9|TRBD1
CASSSNRDRGHEQFF
TGTGCCAGCAGCTCGAACCGGGACAGGGGGCATGAGCAGTTCTTC
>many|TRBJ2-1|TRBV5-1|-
CASSLENVRDEQFF
TGCGCCAGCAGCTTGGAGAACGTAAGGGATGAGCAGTTCTTC
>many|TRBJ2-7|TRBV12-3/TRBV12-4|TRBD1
CASSFEDRDREAYEQYF
TGTGCCAGCAGTTTCGAGGATAGGGACAGGGAAGCCTACGAGCAGTACTTC
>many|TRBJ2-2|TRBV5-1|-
CASSFRSYTGELFF
TGCGCCAGCAGCTTCCGATCTTACACCGGGGAGCTGTTTTTT
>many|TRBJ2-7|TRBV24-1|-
CATRDTYYEQYF
TGTGCCACCAGGGACACTTACTACGAGCAGTACTTC
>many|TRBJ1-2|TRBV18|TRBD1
CASSPYGDSSNYGYTF
TGTGCCAGCTCACCGTACGGGGACAGCTCTAACTATGGCTACACCTTC
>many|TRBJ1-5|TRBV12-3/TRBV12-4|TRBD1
CASSLRGGQFNQPQHF
TGTGCCAGCAGTTTGAGAGGGGGACAGTTCAATCAGCCCCAGCATTTT
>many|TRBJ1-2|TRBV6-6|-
CASSFAGTNYGYTF
TGTGCCAGCAGTTTCGCCGGGACTAACTATGGCTACACCTTC
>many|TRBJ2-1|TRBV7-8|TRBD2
CASSRRSGRAYEQFF
TGTGCCAGCAGCCGTCGTAGCGGGAGGGCCTATGAGCAGTTCTTC
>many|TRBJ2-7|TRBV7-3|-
CASSLTSTSDEQYF
TGTGCCAGCAGCTTAACGTCAACTAGTGACGAGCAGTACTTC
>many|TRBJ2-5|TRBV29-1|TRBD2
CSVETSTETQYF
TGCAGCGTTGAGACTAGCACTGAGACCCAGTACTTC
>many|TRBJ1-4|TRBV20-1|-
CSAYARGEGEKLFF
TGCAGTGCATATGCCAGGGGAGAGGGTGAAAAACTGTTTTTT
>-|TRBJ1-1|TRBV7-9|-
CASSLGQPGGAEAFF
TGTGCCAGCAGCTTAGGTCAGCCCGGCGGGGCTGAAGCTTTCTTT
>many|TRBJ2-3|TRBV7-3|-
CASSLNKGDTQYF
TGTGCCAGCAGCTTAAACAAGGGAGATACGCAGTATTTT
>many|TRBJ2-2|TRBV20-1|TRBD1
CSAVKRRGQGLNTGELFF
TGCAGTGCTGTTAAGAGGCGGGGACAGGGGCTCAACACCGGGGAGCTGTTTTTT
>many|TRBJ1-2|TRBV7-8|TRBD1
CASSRLRRGPDGYTF
TGTGCCAGCAGCCGTTTGAGAAGGGGGCCTGATGGCTACACCTTC
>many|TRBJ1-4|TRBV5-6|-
CASSLLVNEKLFF
TGTGCCAGCAGCTTGCTGGTAAATGAAAAACTGTTTTTT
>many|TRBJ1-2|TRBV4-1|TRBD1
CASSQGTGVYGYTF
TGCGCCAGCAGCCAAGGGACAGGGGTATATGGCTACACCTTC
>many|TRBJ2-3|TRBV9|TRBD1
CASSVGQGADTQYF
TGTGCCAGCAGCGTGGGGCAGGGGGCAGATACGCAGTATTTT
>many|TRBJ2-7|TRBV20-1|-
CSAKGRVYEQYF
TGCAGTGCTAAGGGCAGGGTCTACGAGCAGTACTTC